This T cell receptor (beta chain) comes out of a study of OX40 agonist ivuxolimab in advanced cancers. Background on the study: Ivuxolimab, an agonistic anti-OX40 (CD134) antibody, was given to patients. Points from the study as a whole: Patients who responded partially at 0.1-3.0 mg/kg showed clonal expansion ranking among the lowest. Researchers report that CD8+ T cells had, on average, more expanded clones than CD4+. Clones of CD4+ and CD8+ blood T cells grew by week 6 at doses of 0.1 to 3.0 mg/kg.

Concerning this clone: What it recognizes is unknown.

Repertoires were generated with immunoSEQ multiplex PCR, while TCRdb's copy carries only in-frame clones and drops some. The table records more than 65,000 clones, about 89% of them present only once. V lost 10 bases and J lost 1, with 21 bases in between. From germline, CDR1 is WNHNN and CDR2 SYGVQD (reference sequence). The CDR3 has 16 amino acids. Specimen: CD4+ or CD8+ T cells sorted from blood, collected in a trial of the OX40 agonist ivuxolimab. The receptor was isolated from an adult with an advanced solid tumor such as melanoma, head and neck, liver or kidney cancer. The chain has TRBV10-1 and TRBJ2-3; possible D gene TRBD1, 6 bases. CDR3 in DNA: TGCGCCACCAAACAACAGGGTAGCAACGGCACAGATACGCAGTATTTT. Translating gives CATKQQGSNGTDTQYF.